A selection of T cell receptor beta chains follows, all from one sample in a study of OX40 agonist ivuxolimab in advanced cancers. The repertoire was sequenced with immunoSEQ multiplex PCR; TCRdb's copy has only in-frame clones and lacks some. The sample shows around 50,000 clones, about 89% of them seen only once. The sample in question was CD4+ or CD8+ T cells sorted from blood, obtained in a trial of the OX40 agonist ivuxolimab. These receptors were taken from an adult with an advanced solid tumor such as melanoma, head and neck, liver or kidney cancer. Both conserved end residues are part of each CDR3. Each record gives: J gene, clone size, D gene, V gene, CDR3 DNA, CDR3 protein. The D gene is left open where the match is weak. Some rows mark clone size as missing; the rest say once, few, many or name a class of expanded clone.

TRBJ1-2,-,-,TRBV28,TGTGCCGCACGAGGACAGACCTTCTATGGCTACACCTTC,CAARGQTFYGYTF
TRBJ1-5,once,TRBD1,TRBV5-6,TGTGCCAGCAGCTTGTGGGGACAGACTAGCAATCAGCCCCAGCATTTT,CASSLWGQTSNQPQHF
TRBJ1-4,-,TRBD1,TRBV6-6,TGTGCCACCGGGGGACAGGGTGAAAAACTGTTTTTT,CATGGQGEKLFF
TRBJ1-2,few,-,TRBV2,TGTGCCAGCACCTCTACCTATGGCTACACCTTC,CASTSTYGYTF
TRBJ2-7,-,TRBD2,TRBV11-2,TGTGCCAGCAGCTTAAATCTAGCGGGAGGCGAGCAGTACTTC,CASSLNLAGGEQYF
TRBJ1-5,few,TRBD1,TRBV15,TGTGCCACGGCGGGACAGGGCAATCAGCCCCAGCATTTT,CATAGQGNQPQHF
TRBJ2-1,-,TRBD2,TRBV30,TGTGCCTGGCGTAGTGTGGGGACTAGCGGGAGGAGGTCCTACAATGAGCAGTTCTTC,CAWRSVGTSGRRSYNEQFF
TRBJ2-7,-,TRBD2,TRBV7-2,TGTGCCAGCAGTCCGACTAGCGGGAGGGCCTCCGAGCAGTACTTC,CASSPTSGRASEQYF
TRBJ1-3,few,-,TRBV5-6,TGTGCCAGCAGCTTGGGGGTTTCTGGAAACACCATATATTTT,CASSLGVSGNTIYF
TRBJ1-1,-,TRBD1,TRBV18,TGTGCCAGCTCACCGAGGCTAAGACAGGGGAACACTGAAGCTTTCTTT,CASSPRLRQGNTEAFF
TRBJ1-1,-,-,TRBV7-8,TGTGCCAGCAGCTTGACCCGTTCCAGGGGAAACTACACTGAAGCTTTCTTT,CASSLTRSRGNYTEAFF
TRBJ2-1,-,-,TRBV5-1,TGCGCCAGCAGCTTGGGCGACGACTACAATGAGCAGTTCTTC,CASSLGDDYNEQFF
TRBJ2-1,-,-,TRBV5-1,TGCGCCAGCAGCTTGTTACAGTCCCACAATGAGCAGTTCTTC,CASSLLQSHNEQFF
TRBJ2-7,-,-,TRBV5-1,TGCGCCAGCAGCTTGGAAGCGGTCTCCTACGAGCAGTACTTC,CASSLEAVSYEQYF
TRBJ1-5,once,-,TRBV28,TGTGCCAGCAGTGCCCCGGGGGTGAGCAATCAGCCCCAGCATTTT,CASSAPGVSNQPQHF
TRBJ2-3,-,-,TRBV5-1,TGCGCCAGCAGCCCCCCTGCAGATACGCAGTATTTT,CASSPPADTQYF
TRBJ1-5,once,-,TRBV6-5,TGTGCCAGCAGCTATGGGGGGTTGGGCAATCAGCCCCAGCATTTT,CASSYGGLGNQPQHF
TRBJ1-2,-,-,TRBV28,TGTGCCAGCACTGGGACGGAGCGGCGTGGCTACACCTTC,CASTGTERRGYTF
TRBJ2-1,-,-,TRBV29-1,TGCAGCGATCCGGGACCTCCTAGGGGCAATGAGCAGTTCTTC,CSDPGPPRGNEQFF
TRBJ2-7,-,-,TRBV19,TGTGCCAGTAGTATAGGATCCCGGTACGAGCAGTACTTC,CASSIGSRYEQYF
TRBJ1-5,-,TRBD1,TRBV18,TGTGCCAGCTCATTAACAGGGGGGCGTCAGCCCCAGCATTTT,CASSLTGGRQPQHF
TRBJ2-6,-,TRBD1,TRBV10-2,TGCGCCAGTGCGGACAGGGGGGTTTCTGGGGCCAACGTCCTGACTTTC,CASADRGVSGANVLTF
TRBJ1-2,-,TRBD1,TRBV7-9,TGTGCCAGCAGCTTATCAGGGGGCAGCTACGACACCTTC,CASSLSGGSYDTF
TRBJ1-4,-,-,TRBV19,TGTGCCAGTAGCCCTTCGGGCGACGGTGAAAAACTGTTTTTT,CASSPSGDGEKLFF
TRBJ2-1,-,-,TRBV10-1,TGCGCCAGCAGTGAGTCCGTGGGGCGGGATGAGCAGTTCTTC,CASSESVGRDEQFF
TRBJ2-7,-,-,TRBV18,TGTGCCAGCTCACTTGTTGCCCCTAGCTACGAGCAGTACTTC,CASSLVAPSYEQYF
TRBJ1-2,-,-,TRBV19,TGTGCCAGTAGTGCCCGACCCGGGAACAAAAGGAAGGACTACACCTTC,CASSARPGNKRKDYTF
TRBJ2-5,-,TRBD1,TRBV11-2,TGTGCCAGCAGCACTAGACAGGGGGCCGTGGGGACCCAGTACTTC,CASSTRQGAVGTQYF
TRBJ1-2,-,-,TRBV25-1,TGTGCCAGCAGTGCCCAGGGTAGCTATGGCTACACCTTC,CASSAQGSYGYTF
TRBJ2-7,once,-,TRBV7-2,TGTGCCAGCAGCACCGACTCCTACGAGCAGTACTTC,CASSTDSYEQYF
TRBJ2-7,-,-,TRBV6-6,TGTGCCAGCAGTTCCAACAGGGCCTACGAGCAGTACTTC,CASSSNRAYEQYF
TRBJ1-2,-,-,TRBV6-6,TGTGCCAGCAGCCTAGGCGGGGCCGGCTACACCTTC,CASSLGGAGYTF
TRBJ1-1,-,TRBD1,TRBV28,TGTGCCAGCAGTTCACCTGGACAGGGGACGAACACTGAAGCTTTCTTT,CASSSPGQGTNTEAFF
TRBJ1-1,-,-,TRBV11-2,TGTGCCAGCAGCTTCCCCGGGGGGAGGATGAGCACTGAAGCTTTCTTT,CASSFPGGRMSTEAFF
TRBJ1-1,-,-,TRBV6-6,TGTGCCAGCAGTTACTCGGGTGGAAGGAGGAACACTGAAGCTTTCTTT,CASSYSGGRRNTEAFF
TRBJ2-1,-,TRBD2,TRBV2,TGTGCCAGCAGCTGGACTAGCGGCAACAATGAGCAGTTCTTC,CASSWTSGNNEQFF
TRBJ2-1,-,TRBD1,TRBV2,TGTGCCAGCAGTCCGGACAGGGTGGGCAATGAGCAGTTCTTC,CASSPDRVGNEQFF
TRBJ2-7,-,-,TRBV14,TGTGCCAGCAGCCAAGGTGGCACCGAGCAGTACTTC,CASSQGGTEQYF
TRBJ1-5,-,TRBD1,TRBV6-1,TGTGCCAGCAGTGGTCGACAGGGTCCGAGTCAGCCCCAGCATTTT,CASSGRQGPSQPQHF
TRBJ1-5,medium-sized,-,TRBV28,TGTGCCAGCAGTTTTATAAGGGGTAATCAGCCCCAGCATTTT,CASSFIRGNQPQHF
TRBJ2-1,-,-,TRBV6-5,TGTGCCAGCAGTTACTCGTCGGCGGGGTACAATGAGCAGTTCTTC,CASSYSSAGYNEQFF
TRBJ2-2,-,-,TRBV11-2,TGTGCCAGCAGCTTACATACGAACACCGGGGAGCTGTTTTTT,CASSLHTNTGELFF
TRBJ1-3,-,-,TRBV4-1,TGCGCCAGCAGCCAAGTCTCGGGGGGAAACACCATATATTTT,CASSQVSGGNTIYF
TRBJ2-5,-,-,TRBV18,TGTGCCAGCTCAACCGGGACCCCTCGGGGGGAGACCCAGTACTTC,CASSTGTPRGETQYF
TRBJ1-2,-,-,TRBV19,TGTGCCAGTAGTATCGGGGGTTCTAACTATGGCTACACCTTC,CASSIGGSNYGYTF
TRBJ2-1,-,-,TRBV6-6,TGTGCCAGCAACCTCGGGACTCATAACAATGAGCAGTTCTTC,CASNLGTHNNEQFF
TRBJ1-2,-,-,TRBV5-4,TGTGCCAGCAGCCAAAACCGGGACTATGGCTACACCTTC,CASSQNRDYGYTF
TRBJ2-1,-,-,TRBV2,TGTGCCAGCAGAAGTGACTCCTACAATGAGCAGTTCTTC,CASRSDSYNEQFF
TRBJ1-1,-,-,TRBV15,TGTGCCACCGGGCGGGGGAACACTGAAGCTTTCTTT,CATGRGNTEAFF
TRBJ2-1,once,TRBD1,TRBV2,TGTGCCAGCAAGACAGGGGTAGAGCAGTTCTTC,CASKTGVEQFF
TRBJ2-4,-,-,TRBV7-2,TGTGCCAGCAGCTACCGGGGGGCTGACATTCAGTACTTC,CASSYRGADIQYF
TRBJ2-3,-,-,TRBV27,TGTGCCAGTCGAGACAGACCTAGCACAGATACGCAGTATTTT,CASRDRPSTDTQYF
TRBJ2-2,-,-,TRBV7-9,TGTGCCAGCAGCTTACACAGTCGGTCCGGGGAGCTGTTTTTT,CASSLHSRSGELFF
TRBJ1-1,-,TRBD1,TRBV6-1,TGTGCCAGCAGACAGGGGGAATACACTGAAGCTTTCTTT,CASRQGEYTEAFF
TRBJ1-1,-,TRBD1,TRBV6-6,TGTGCCACAGCAGATCAGGGGGCCCGGAACACTGAAGCTTTCTTT,CATADQGARNTEAFF
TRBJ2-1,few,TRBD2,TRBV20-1,TGCAGTGCGCTAGCGGAAGAGCAGTTCTTC,CSALAEEQFF
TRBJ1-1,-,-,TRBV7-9,TGTGCCAGCAGCTTGGGACAGAACACTGAAGCTTTCTTT,CASSLGQNTEAFF
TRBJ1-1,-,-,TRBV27,TGTGCCAGCAGTTTGGGGGAGGGAGCTGAAGCTTTCTTT,CASSLGEGAEAFF
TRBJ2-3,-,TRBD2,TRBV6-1,TGTGCCAGCAGGGTGACTAGCGGGGCTACAGATACGCAGTATTTT,CASRVTSGATDTQYF
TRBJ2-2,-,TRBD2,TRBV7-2,TGTGCCAGCAGCGCGACTAGCGGGGGGAACACCGGGGAGCTGTTTTTT,CASSATSGGNTGELFF